One and the same sample provided the 8 T cell receptor beta chains below, sequenced in a study of blood T cells in healthy people across ages. With a J-beta primer mix and a sample-barcoded 5' primer, a second PCR ran 7 to 11 cycles. Each CDR3 protein gets one entry after TCRdb re-called the 5' RACE reads with MiXCR. This table has over 1,500,000 distinct CDR3 sequences, approximately 39% appearing once. The material sequenced was blood. These receptor sequences come from a human donor in good health.

V is TRBV7-2 and J is TRBJ2-1; TRBD2 matches at 9 bases. The CDR3 loop spans 19 amino acids. With 2 bases clipped from V and 0 bases from J, the junction kept 11 bases outside the gene matches. Looked up from germline, CDR1 is SGHTA and CDR2 is FQGNSA. The CDR3 DNA follows: TGTGCCAGCAGCTTAACGGCTAGCGGGACTTTAAGCTCCTACAATGAGCAGTTCTTC. Protein product: CASSLTASGTLSSYNEQFF.

This clonotype appeared a few times. The chain joins TRBV12-3 or TRBV12-4 to TRBJ2-1; TRBD2 aligns across 12 bases. This CDR3 is 17 amino acids long. V shed 8 bases, J shed 0 bases, and the junction held 8 bases outside the gene matches. Here the CDR3 DNA reads TGTGCCAGCCAATTGACTAGCGGGGGTAGCTCCTACAATGAGCAGTTCTTC. Its translation: CASQLTSGGSSYNEQFF.

In its sample, this clonotype was seen many times. This chain links TRBV7-9 with TRBJ1-2; D is undetermined. The V gene lost 2 bases and the J gene lost 4 bases, with 8 bases spanning the gap. The CDR3 contains 13 residues. Germline V lookup: CDR1 SEHNR, CDR2 FQNEAQ (reference sequence). The CDR3 nucleotides are TGTGCCAGCAGCTTATCAAGCAGCTATGGCTACACCTTC. This sequence encodes CASSLSSSYGYTF.

This clonotype was recorded a few times. This rearrangement joins TRBV12-3 or TRBV12-4 to TRBJ2-3; 8 bases align to TRBD2. The V and J ends lost 2 bases and 3 bases, in that order; junction bases with no gene match: 7. The CDR3 is made up of 16 amino acids. Here the CDR3 DNA reads TGTGCCAGCAGTTTAATCGGGGGGGGCCTGACAGATACGCAGTATTTT. As protein: CASSLIGGGLTDTQYF.

This clonotype has at least ten counts. This chain links TRBV4-1 with TRBJ2-5, with 12 bases matching TRBD2. From germline, CDR1 is MGHRA and CDR2 YSYEKL. The CDR3 has 19 residues. The trim removed 2 bases at V and 2 bases at J, leaving 12 bases unmatched. In nucleotides, the CDR3 is TGCGCCAGCAGCCAACGGTCGGTGGTACTAGCGGGGGGACAAGAGACCCAGTACTTC. This encodes CASSQRSVVLAGGQETQYF.

This clonotype was seen a few times. The chain couples TRBV7-9 to TRBJ2-3, with 8 positions matching TRBD2. Looked up from germline, CDR1 is SEHNR and CDR2 is FQNEAQ (reference sequence). The CDR3 covers 17 residues. J lost 6 bases, V lost 5 bases, and 16 bases had no gene match. The CDR3 loop is CASSEYRHGGAIDTQYF. The CDR3, as DNA: TGTGCCAGCAGCGAGTATAGGCACGGGGGGGCCATTGATACGCAGTATTTT.

This chain links TRBV5-1 with TRBJ2-1; 11 bases map to TRBD2. Germline CDR1 is SGHRS and CDR2 is YFSETQ. V dropped 3 bases and J dropped 5; count of bases not matched to a gene: 7. There are 16 residues in the CDR3. The CDR3 protein is CASSSQLAGVNNEQFF. The DNA of the CDR3 is TGCGCCAGCAGCTCGCAACTAGCGGGGGTTAACAATGAGCAGTTCTTC.

J is TRBJ1-5 and V is TRBV6-6; D might be TRBD1 (5 bases). The CDR3 has 15 amino acids. Germline loops: CDR1 MNHNY, CDR2 SVGAGI (reference sequence). V lost 6 bases, J lost 2 bases, and 14 bases lay in between. The CDR3 is CASRIEGGGNQPQHF. CDR3 DNA: TGTGCCAGCAGGATCGAAGGAGGGGGCAATCAGCCCCAGCATTTT.